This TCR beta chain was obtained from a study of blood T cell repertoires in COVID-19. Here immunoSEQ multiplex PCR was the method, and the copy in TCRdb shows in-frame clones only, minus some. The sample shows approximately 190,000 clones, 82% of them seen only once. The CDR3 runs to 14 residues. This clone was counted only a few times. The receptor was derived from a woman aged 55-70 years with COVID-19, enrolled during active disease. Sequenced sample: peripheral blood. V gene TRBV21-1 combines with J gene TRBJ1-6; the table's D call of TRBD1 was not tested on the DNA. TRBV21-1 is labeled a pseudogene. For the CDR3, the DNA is TGTGCCAGTCCCATTTCCAGGGGACGTTCACCCCTCCACTTT. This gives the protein CASPISRGRSPLHF.